This TCR beta chain was sequenced during a study of blood T cell repertoires in COVID-19 (TCRdb year 2020). Background on the whole study: The collaborator samples originated in the United States, Italy and Spain and spanned the acute and convalescent phases of COVID-19. The material from the prospective study consisted of cDNA or gDNA derived from T cells, B-cell-depleted T cells, or PBMCs. The dataset comprised deeply sampled blood TCRbeta repertoires from subjects exposed to, actively infected with, or recovered from COVID-19. The repertoires were made available in a free public database intended to serve as a resource for research on the immune response to SARS-CoV-2. Samples were obtained from the ongoing ImmuneRACE study (first 160 participants) and from 1,000 to 1,500 subjects provided by 6 global collaborators. Nearly every sample came with metadata listing a de-identified subject ID, COVID-19 status, age in years and sex. Where available, HLA class I and class II types were obtained from metadata supplied by the sample provider rather than from assay-based typing.

Summary of the overall study and its limitations: How much clinical and demographic metadata was included differed by source and by participant, and the metadata was provided uncurated.

A second Seattle source provided samples from volunteer blood donors who had recovered from COVID-19. Collaborating institutions collected whole blood in K2EDTA tubes following their own protocols. For TCRbeta analysis, collaborators shipped samples as frozen whole blood, isolated PBMCs, or DNA extracted from either of those sample types. The CDR3 holds 13 amino acids from the cysteine to the phenylalanine. Just CDR3 DNA is preserved here, 39 bases in frame from base 1. Between the V and J ends, shortened by 3 bases and 6 bases respectively, the junction contains 9 bases. CDR1 and CDR2 were assigned from the germline V gene (reference sequence) as LNHDA and SQIVND. A note on this clone: Its antigen is currently not known. No base quality information exists; no much larger clone differs at one position.

TCRbeta CDR3 regions were amplified from genomic DNA by means of the immunoSEQ Assay, a bias-controlled multiplex PCR. The authors' pipeline ran thus. Within the assay, amplification of reference gene primers was used to estimate how many nucleated cells each sample contained. Sequence reads were collapsed and filtered to measure the absolute abundance of every unique TCRbeta CDR3 rearrangement. For each sample, productive Simpson clonality was calculated as the square root of Simpson's diversity index across productive rearrangements. Here the immuneACCESS table is served through TCRdb, limited to in-frame sequences with V and J called. Missing clones are a known gap in these copies; in checked studies unresolved V genes cover under half, and the rest lacks a known reason. That table gives V, J and clone size, and the DNA gave D and trimming. This sample gives 300,000 or so clones in total; 80% to 90% of them show up just once. The ten largest make up approximately 1.5% of the sample.

The receptor was isolated from a woman in her forties who had recovered from COVID-19. Sequenced input: peripheral blood. The chain employs TRBV19 and TRBJ2-1; TRBD1 is possibly the D segment (5 matching bases). Read as DNA, the sequence is TGTGCCAGTAGTATTGATAGGGGCAATGAGCAGTTCTTC. This translates into CASSIDRGNEQFF.